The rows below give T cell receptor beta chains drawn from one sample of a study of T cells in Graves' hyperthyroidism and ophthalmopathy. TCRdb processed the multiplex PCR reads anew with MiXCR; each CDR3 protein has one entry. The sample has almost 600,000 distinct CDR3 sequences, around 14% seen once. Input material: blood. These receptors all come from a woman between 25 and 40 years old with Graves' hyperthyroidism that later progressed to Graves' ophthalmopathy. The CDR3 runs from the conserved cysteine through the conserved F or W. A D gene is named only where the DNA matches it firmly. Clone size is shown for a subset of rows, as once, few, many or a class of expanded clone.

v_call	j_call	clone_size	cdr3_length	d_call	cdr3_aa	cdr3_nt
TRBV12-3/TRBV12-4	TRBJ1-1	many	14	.	CASTPTGVNTEAFF	TGTGCCAGCACTCCGACGGGGGTGAACACTGAAGCTTTCTTT
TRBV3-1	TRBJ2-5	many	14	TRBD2	CASSQGTSVGKGDF	TGTGCCAGCAGCCAAGGGACTAGCGTAGGAAAAGGGGACTTC
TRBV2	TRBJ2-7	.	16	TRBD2	CASSERSGRLPYEQYF	TGTGCCAGCAGTGAACGGAGCGGGAGGTTACCCTACGAGCAGTACTTC
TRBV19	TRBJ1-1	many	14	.	CASSIEGQNTEAFF	TGTGCCAGTAGTATAGAAGGCCAGAACACTGAAGCTTTCTTT
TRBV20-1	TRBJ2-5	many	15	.	CSASGAFEGQETQYF	TGCAGTGCTAGCGGAGCATTCGAGGGGCAGGAGACCCAGTACTTC
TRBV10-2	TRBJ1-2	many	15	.	CASSDGTTTNYGYTF	TGCGCCAGCAGTGATGGGACTACAACTAACTATGGCTACACCTTC
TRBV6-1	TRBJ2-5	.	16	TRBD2	CASSKGVLAGTETQYF	TGTGCCAGCAGTAAAGGCGTTCTAGCGGGAACAGAGACCCAGTACTTC
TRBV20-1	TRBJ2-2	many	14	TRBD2	CSARGLGPTGELFF	TGCAGTGCTAGGGGACTAGGCCCCACCGGGGAGCTGTTTTTT
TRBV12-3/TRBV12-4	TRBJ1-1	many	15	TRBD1	CASSLVGTGNTEAFF	TGTGCCAGCAGTTTAGTAGGGACAGGGAATACTGAAGCTTTCTTT
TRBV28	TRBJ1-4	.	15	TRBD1	CASSLRGQGNEKLFF	TGTGCCAGCAGTTTAAGGGGACAGGGAAATGAAAAACTGTTTTTT
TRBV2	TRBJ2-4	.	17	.	CASSEARGNLAKNIQYF	TGTGCCAGCAGTGAAGCTCGAGGCAATCTAGCCAAAAACATTCAGTACTTC
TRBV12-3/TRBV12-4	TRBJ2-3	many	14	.	CASSFYQGLNTQYF	TGTGCCAGCAGTTTCTACCAGGGGCTAAATACGCAGTATTTT
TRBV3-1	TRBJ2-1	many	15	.	CASSTARHTYNEQFF	TGTGCCAGCAGCACCGCCCGGCACACGTACAATGAGCAGTTCTTC
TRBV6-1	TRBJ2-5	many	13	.	CASSWAGQETQYF	TGTGCCAGCTCGTGGGCCGGTCAAGAGACCCAGTACTTC
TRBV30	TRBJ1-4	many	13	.	CAWNIAAGEKLFF	TGTGCCTGGAATATTGCAGCCGGGGAAAAACTGTTTTTT
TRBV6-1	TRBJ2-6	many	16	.	CASRVIRDSGANVLTF	TGTGCCAGCAGGGTTATACGGGACTCTGGGGCCAACGTCCTGACTTTC
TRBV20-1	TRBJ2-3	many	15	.	CSASERVRGTDTQYF	TGCAGTGCTAGTGAGCGGGTGAGGGGCACAGATACGCAGTATTTT